This passage covers 17 T cell receptor beta chains from one sample sequenced in a study of shared clonotypes between healthy human individuals (dated by TCRdb to about 2020). Libraries were built with the immunoSEQ multiplex PCR assay. TCRdb's version of the immuneACCESS table is confined to in-frame rearrangements and falls short of the full clone set. An unresolved V gene accounts for under half of the shortfall where checked; the remainder is of unknown origin. This sample comprises 2,500,000 or so clones, 85% to 95% of them detected only once. Of the sample, roughly 0.34% is held by the ten largest clones. What was sequenced was naive CD4+ T cells from PBMCs. The cell subset or site label for this specimen denotes: CD45RA+ positively selected. Every receptor here comes from a man between 18 and 35 years old in good health. Some clones in this sample may be carry-over from other donors' samples.

This chain joins TRBV5-6 and TRBJ1-4, with D possibly being TRBD1 (5 bases). Looked up from germline, CDR1 is SGHDT and CDR2 is YYEEEE. The germline V and J ends were trimmed by 3 bases and 7 bases, with 22 bases remaining between them. The CDR3 extends over 17 amino acids. CDR3 residues: CASSSRGLGREGEKLFF. CDR3 in DNA: TGTGCCAGCAGCTCTAGGGGACTCGGTAGGGAGGGTGAAAAACTGTTTTTT.

V gene TRBV9 combines with J gene TRBJ2-1, with 9 bases aligning to TRBD2. The CDR3 is 17 amino acids. CDR1 and CDR2 (germline): SGDLS, YYNGEE. Germline trimming cut 3 bases from V and 3 bases from J; bases unmatched to any gene: 10. The CDR3 region is CASSATRLAELYNEQFF. CDR3 in DNA: TGTGCCAGCAGCGCGACCCGACTAGCGGAGCTCTACAATGAGCAGTTCTTC.

V usage is TRBV7-3 and J usage is TRBJ2-7, with D possibly matching TRBD1 (5 bases). The CDR3 runs 14 residues. V was clipped by 1 base and J by 4 bases, with 11 bases between them. Germline values: CDR1 SGHTA, CDR2 FQGTGA. CDR3 coding DNA: TGTGCCAGCAGCTTAAGGGCAGGGTTGTACGAGCAGTACTTC. Protein product: CASSLRAGLYEQYF.

The chain couples TRBV4-2 to TRBJ2-4; D is possibly TRBD1 or TRBD2 (6 bases each). CDR1 and CDR2 from the germline V gene are LGHNA and YNFKEQ. The CDR3 loop spans 16 amino acids. Trimming pared 2 bases from V and 2 bases from J, leaving 13 bases between. CDR3 residues: CASSQRVGGSKNIQYF. The CDR3 nucleotides are TGTGCCAGCAGCCAACGTGTCGGGGGCTCCAAAAACATTCAGTACTTC.

V is TRBV2 and J is TRBJ1-1; tentatively, D is TRBD1 (5 bases). CDR3 length: 12 amino acids. Germline loops: CDR1 SNHLY, CDR2 FYNNEI. Trimming left V 5 bases short and J 5 bases short, with 9 bases between. CDR3 in DNA: TGTGCCAGCAGTAGGGGATGGACTGAAGCTTTCTTT. Amino acids: CASSRGWTEAFF.

This chain links TRBV7-3 with TRBJ1-5; D not certain. The CDR3 runs to 14 residues. CDR1 and CDR2 from the germline V gene are SGHTA and FQGTGA. V dropped 2 bases and J dropped 2 bases, with 7 bases sitting between them. The chain's CDR3 is CASSLVPGNQPQHF. In DNA, the CDR3 is TGTGCCAGCAGCTTAGTTCCGGGCAATCAGCCCCAGCATTTT.

CDR3 protein: CASSPSDRGAYGYTF. CDR3 DNA sequence: TGTGCCAGCAGTCCCTCGGACAGGGGTGCCTATGGCTACACCTTC. The J gene is TRBJ1-2, the V gene TRBV28; 9 nucleotides align to TRBD1. Trimming at V came to 5 bases and at J to 4 bases, leaving 8 bases not matched to a gene. Looked up from germline, CDR1 is MDHEN and CDR2 is SYDVKM. The CDR3 length is 15 residues.

The chain is built from TRBV5-1 and TRBJ2-7; D is ambiguous. Between the trimmed V and J ends, which lost 0 bases and 1 base, there was a span of 17 bases. The CDR3 is made up of 17 amino acids. Germline V CDR1 and CDR2: SGHRS, YFSETQ. CDR3 in amino acids: CASSLGPTAMTSYEQYF. In DNA, the CDR3 is TGCGCCAGCAGCTTGGGCCCAACTGCGATGACATCCTACGAGCAGTACTTC.

The chain joins TRBV9 to TRBJ1-4; TRBD1 is a possible D gene (6 bases). Germline-derived CDR1 and CDR2 are SGDLS and YYNGEE. The CDR3 is 14 amino acids. Trimming shortened V by 4 bases and J by 2 bases, and 9 bases separated the two germline ends. This CDR3 reads CASSRRGTNEKLFF. The CDR3 coding sequence is TGTGCCAGCAGCCGTAGGGGGACTAATGAAAAACTGTTTTTT.

This sequence joins TRBV7-9 and TRBJ1-3; no reliable D call. CDR3 length equals 15 residues. V was clipped by 5 bases and J by 0 bases, with 11 bases between them. Per germline, CDR1 SEHNR and CDR2 FQNEAQ (reference sequence). The DNA for the CDR3 is TGTGCCAGCAGCCCACACTGGAGCTCTGGAAACACCATATATTTT. This translates into CASSPHWSSGNTIYF.

The chain is built from TRBV27 and TRBJ2-7; maybe TRBD1 (6 bases). Germline V CDR1 and CDR2: MNHEY, SMNVEV (reference sequence). CDR3 length: 14 amino acids. V lost 5 bases, J lost 4 bases, and 15 bases lay in between. The CDR3 nucleotides are TGTGCCAGCAGTCGCCTAGGGGGTGGGTACGAGCAGTACTTC. Translated: CASSRLGGGYEQYF.

V gene TRBV4-1 combines with J gene TRBJ2-2, with D unclear. This CDR3 has 16 residues. Germline lookup yields CDR1 MGHRA and CDR2 YSYEKL. Trimming shortened V by 1 base and J by 3 bases, and 12 bases separated the two germline ends. The CDR3 DNA sequence: TGCGCCAGCAGCCAAGTCGGGTTGCCGGACACCGGGGAGCTGTTTTTT. Its protein product is CASSQVGLPDTGELFF.

This chain joins TRBV7-8 and TRBJ1-5; no reliable D call. Germline V CDR1 and CDR2: SGHVS, FQNEAQ. The CDR3 spans 17 residues. V lost 3 bases and J lost 0, with 15 bases in between. As DNA, the CDR3 is TGTGCCAGCAGCTTGATTTCGGGGATCCATAGCAATCAGCCCCAGCATTTT. This gives the protein CASSLISGIHSNQPQHF.

Details on this clone: Other nucleotide sequences from this sample produce the same CDR3. The chain has TRBV28 and TRBJ2-7, with TRBD2 identical over 14 bases. CDR3 length: 14 amino acids. Germline V gene lookup returns CDR1 MDHEN and CDR2 SYDVKM. Losses at the gene ends were 7 bases for V and 3 bases for J; bases not matched to a gene: 2. CDR3 sequence (DNA): TGTGCCAGCATCGGGACTAGCGGGAGCTACGAGCAGTACTTC. Translating gives CASIGTSGSYEQYF.

Notes on this clone: Other DNA variants within this sample encode the same CDR3. This chain links TRBV19 with TRBJ1-1; 10 bases map to TRBD1. Germline CDR1 reads LNHDA; CDR2 reads SQIVND (reference sequence). The V gene end was trimmed by 9 bases and the J gene end by 6 bases; junction bases not matched to a gene: 4. The CDR3 spans 12 residues. In nucleotides, the CDR3 is TGTGCCAGCCGGGACAGGGGTTCTGAAGCTTTCTTT. As protein: CASRDRGSEAFF.

The chain recombines TRBV7-9 with TRBJ1-1; D is unresolved. The V and J ends lost 5 bases and 5 bases respectively, with 27 bases between them. Germline CDR1 and CDR2: SEHNR and FQNEAQ (reference sequence). There are 18 residues in the CDR3. The CDR3 DNA reads TGTGCCAGCAGCCCAGGTATGGGCACCCTAATGGCGGGGACTGAAGCTTTCTTT. Translated, it gives CASSPGMGTLMAGTEAFF.

The rearrangement links TRBV10-3 to TRBJ1-3; D ambiguous. The germline gives CDR1 ENHRY, CDR2 SYGVKD. The V end lost 2 bases, the J end lost 0 bases, and 5 bases lay between the germline ends. This CDR3 is 14 amino acids long. CDR3 residues: CAISEGYSGNTIYF. CDR3 bases: TGTGCCATCAGTGAGGGGTACTCTGGAAACACCATATATTTT.